This record concerns one T cell receptor (beta chain) sequence. Its antigen is undetermined. A junction end diverges from the germline sequence, so it may reflect a read error. The germline CDR1 and CDR2 sequences are SGHDT and YYEEEE. The CDR3 length is 14 residues. Prepared libraries of TCR beta cDNA carried unique molecular identifiers. When 1 to 10 million T cells were used, they gave approximately 450,000 cDNA molecules. TCRdb processed the PCR reads anew with MiXCR; each CDR3 protein has one entry. The repertoire holds about 560,000 distinct CDR3 sequences, with 44% as singletons. This entry comes from a study of post-analysis software for immune sequencing data. Background on the study: The study covered relapsing-remitting, secondary progressive and progressive-relapsing courses of multiple sclerosis.

Study outcomes and limitations: Those samples that were prepared in the same batch co-clustered strongly by F measure. Controls had significantly higher normalized Chao1 diversity than multiple sclerosis patients. TRBV segments more frequent in patients than in controls numbered roughly 5 and included TRBV5-6, TRBV5-1 and TRBV20-1.

Sequencing was done on a sample of blood. The receptor was derived from a girl between 5 and 17 years old with multiple sclerosis. The chain has TRBV5-6 and TRBJ2-7; 9 nucleotides line up with TRBD2. The end of the DNA is better explained by TRBJ2-5, so the J call may be wrong. In DNA, the CDR3 is TGTGCCTGCAGCTCGGAAGCGGGGGGAGAGACCCAGTACTTC. As protein: CACSSEAGGETQYF.